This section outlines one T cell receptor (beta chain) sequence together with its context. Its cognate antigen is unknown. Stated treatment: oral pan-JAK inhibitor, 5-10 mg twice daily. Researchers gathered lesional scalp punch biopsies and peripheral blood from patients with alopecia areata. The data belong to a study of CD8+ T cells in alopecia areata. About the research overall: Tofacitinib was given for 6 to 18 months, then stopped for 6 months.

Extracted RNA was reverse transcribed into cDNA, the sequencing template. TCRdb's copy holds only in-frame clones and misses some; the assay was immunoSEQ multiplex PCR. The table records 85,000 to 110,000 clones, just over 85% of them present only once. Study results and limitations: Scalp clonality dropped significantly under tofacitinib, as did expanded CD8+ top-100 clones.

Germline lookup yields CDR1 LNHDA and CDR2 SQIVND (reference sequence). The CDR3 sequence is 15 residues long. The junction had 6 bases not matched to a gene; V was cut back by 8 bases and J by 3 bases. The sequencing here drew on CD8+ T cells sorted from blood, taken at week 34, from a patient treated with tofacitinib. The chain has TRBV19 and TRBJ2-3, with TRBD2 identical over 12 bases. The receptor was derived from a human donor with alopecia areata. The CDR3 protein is CASSLAGGQTDTQYF. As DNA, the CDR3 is TGTGCCAGTTCTCTAGCGGGGGGGCAAACAGATACGCAGTATTTT. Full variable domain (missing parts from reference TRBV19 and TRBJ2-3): DGGITQSPKYLFRKEGQNVTLSCEQNLNHDAMYWYRQDPGQGLRLIYYSQIVNDFQKGDIAEGYSVSREKKESFPLTVTSAQKNPTAFYLCASSLAGGQTDTQYFGPGTRLTVL.